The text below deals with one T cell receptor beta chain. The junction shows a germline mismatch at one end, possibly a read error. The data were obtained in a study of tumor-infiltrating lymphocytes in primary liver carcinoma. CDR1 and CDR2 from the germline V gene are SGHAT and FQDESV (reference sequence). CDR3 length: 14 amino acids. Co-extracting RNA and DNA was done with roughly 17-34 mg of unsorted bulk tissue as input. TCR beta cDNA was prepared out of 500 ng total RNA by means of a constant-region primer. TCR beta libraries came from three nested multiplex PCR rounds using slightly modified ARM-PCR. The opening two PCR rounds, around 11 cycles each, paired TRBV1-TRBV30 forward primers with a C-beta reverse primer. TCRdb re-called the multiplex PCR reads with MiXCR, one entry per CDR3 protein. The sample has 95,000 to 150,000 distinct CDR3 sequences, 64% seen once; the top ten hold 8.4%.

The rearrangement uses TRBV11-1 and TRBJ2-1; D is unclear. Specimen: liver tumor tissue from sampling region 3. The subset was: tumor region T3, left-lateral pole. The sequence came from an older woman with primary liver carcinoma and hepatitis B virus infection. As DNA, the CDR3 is TGCGCCAGCAGCTTGGATTTGGCCAATTTTGAGCAGTTCTTC. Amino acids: CASSLDLANFEQFF.